Following are 25 T cell receptor beta chains from one sample sequenced in a study of CD8 T cells in Susac syndrome. RNA, at about 0.45 to 1 ug, was reverse transcribed with random hexamers. One entry per CDR3 protein, called by TCRdb with MiXCR from the immunoSEQ multiplex PCR reads. Counted here are some 190,000 distinct CDR3 sequences, nearly 97% occurring once; the ten biggest clones make up under 0.095%. What was sequenced was CD4+ T cells from PBMCs. The receptors here all came from a human donor with multiple sclerosis.

This clonotype came up once. This rearrangement joins TRBV27 to TRBJ1-1; D might be TRBD1 (5 bases). The CDR3 totals 13 residues. V was shortened by 6 bases and J by 8 bases, with 16 bases between the two germline ends. Germline V gives CDR1 MNHEY, CDR2 SMNVEV (reference sequence). The CDR3 sequence: CASRSQGSREAFF. The CDR3 coding sequence is TGTGCCAGCAGGAGTCAGGGTTCCCGGGAAGCTTTCTTT.

About this clonotype itself: The junction and the germline gene differ at one end; a read error may be behind it. The chain combines TRBV29-1 with TRBJ2-1, with D perhaps being TRBD1 or TRBD2 (5 bases each). The CDR3 is 15 amino acids. The germline V gene has CDR1 SQVTM and CDR2 ANQGSEA. The CDR3 DNA follows: TGCAGCGTGGAAGGGACGGCGAGCTCCTACAATGAGCAGTTCTTC. Translating it yields CSVEGTASSYNEQFF.

CDR3 residues: CASGLTTSSYNEQFF. The CDR3 coding sequence is TGTGCCAGCGGCCTTACAACGAGCTCCTACAATGAGCAGTTCTTC. The chain employs TRBV27 and TRBJ2-1; D ambiguous. V dropped 8 bases and J dropped 0 bases, with 14 bases sitting between them. The CDR3 consists of 15 residues. The V gene's germline CDR1 is MNHEY and CDR2 SMNVEV (reference sequence).

The rearrangement uses TRBV6-2 or TRBV6-3 and TRBJ1-1; no clear D. V lost 6 bases and J lost 5, with 10 bases in between. The V gene's germline CDR1 is MNHEY and CDR2 SVGEGT. The CDR3 extends over 12 amino acids. CDR3: CASSRGGTEAFF. CDR3 nucleotide sequence: TGTGCCAGCAGCCGGGGTGGAACTGAAGCTTTCTTT.

V usage is TRBV3-1 and J usage is TRBJ1-1; no definite D call. V dropped 4 bases and J dropped 8 bases, with 11 bases sitting between them. CDR3 length equals 12 residues. Germline values: CDR1 LGHDT, CDR2 YNNKEL (reference sequence). The DNA of the CDR3 is TGTGCCAGCAGCCGAAACGGGGTCGAAGCTTTCTTT. Translated: CASSRNGVEAFF.

The chain links TRBV5-1 to TRBJ1-5; possibly TRBD1 for D (6 bases). Looked up from germline, CDR1 is SGHRS and CDR2 is YFSETQ. The CDR3 contains 13 residues. The ends were cut back, 3 bases at V and 4 bases at J, with 8 bases in the middle. The CDR3 nucleotides read TGCGCCAGCAGCTCAGGGGCTAATCAGCCCCAGCATTTT. This sequence encodes CASSSGANQPQHF.

The chain has TRBV27 and TRBJ2-7, with 9 bases that match TRBD1. Trimming removed 2 bases from V and 6 bases from J; junction bases left unmatched: 11. The germline V gene has CDR1 MNHEY and CDR2 SMNVEV (reference sequence). The CDR3 sequence is 16 residues long. Written as DNA, the CDR3 is TGTGCCAGCAGTTTAAACAGGGGGCGACTTCAGGGCGAGCAGTACTTC. Translated, it gives CASSLNRGRLQGEQYF.

The chain uses TRBV5-1 and TRBJ2-7; TRBD1 matches at 7 bases. The germline V gene encodes CDR1 SGHRS and CDR2 YFSETQ. Unmatched junction bases numbered 6, after V lost 4 bases and J lost 2 bases. The CDR3 consists of 14 residues. The CDR3 DNA is TGCGCCAGCAGCCCCGGACAGGTCGCCTACGAGCAGTACTTC. This codes for CASSPGQVAYEQYF.

The V call is TRBV5-1, the J call TRBJ1-2, with D perhaps matching TRBD1 (5 bases). Trimming removed 0 bases from V and 3 bases from J, with 9 bases in between. The CDR3 covers 14 residues. CDR1 and CDR2 (germline): SGHRS, YFSETQ. CDR3 DNA sequence: TGCGCCAGCAGCTTGGATCTGGGGCACTATGGCTACACCTTC. This encodes CASSLDLGHYGYTF.

CDR3 bases: TGCGCCAGCCGATCCCAGGGGGCGCAGGAGACCCAGTACTTC. Encoded protein: CASRSQGAQETQYF. This chain joins TRBV5-1 and TRBJ2-5; the match to TRBD1 covers 8 bases. The V segment lost 7 bases and the J segment 5 bases; nucleotides outside the gene matches: 10. Germline CDR1 and CDR2: SGHRS and YFSETQ. The CDR3 contains 14 residues.

V and J are TRBV19 and TRBJ1-2; no clear D. V shed 3 bases and J shed 3 bases, with 11 bases lying between them. Germline CDR1 LNHDA, CDR2 SQIVND (reference sequence). The CDR3 loop spans 14 amino acids. CDR3 residues: CASSMDGLDYGYTF. CDR3 nucleotide sequence: TGTGCCAGTAGTATGGACGGACTGGACTATGGCTACACCTTC.

This chain connects TRBV29-1 to TRBJ1-1; D gene ambiguous. The V end lost 6 bases, the J end lost 11 bases, and 25 bases lay between the germline ends. Germline CDR1 SQVTM, CDR2 ANQGSEA. The CDR3 spans 14 residues. The DNA of the CDR3 is TGCAGCGTGTCACAGAGTGGTTCCTCCACATGGGCTTTCTTT. Its protein is CSVSQSGSSTWAFF.

The chain links TRBV13 to TRBJ2-6; no clear D. This CDR3 is built from 14 residues. V was trimmed by 4 bases and J by 0 bases, leaving 4 bases between them. The V gene's germline CDR1 is PRHDT and CDR2 FYEKMQ (reference sequence). In nucleotides, the CDR3 is TGTGCCAGCAGCTCGAGCTCTGGGGCCAACGTCCTGACTTTC. This translates into CASSSSSGANVLTF.

This clonotype was seen just once. This chain uses TRBV15 with TRBJ1-5; TRBD1 is a possible D gene (5 bases). V was cut by 0 bases and J by 4 bases, with 7 bases left in between. Germline V gives CDR1 LNHNV, CDR2 YYDKDF (reference sequence). The CDR3 extends over 14 amino acids. The CDR3, as DNA: TGTGCCACCAGCAGAGATCAGGGAAATCAGCCCCAGCATTTT. Its protein product is CATSRDQGNQPQHF.

The V and J genes are TRBV20-1 and TRBJ1-1; maybe TRBD1 (5 bases). This CDR3 contains 13 residues. Germline loops: CDR1 DFQATT, CDR2 SNEGSKA (reference sequence). Here the CDR3 DNA reads TGCAGGATGAGGGGCAGCATGAACACTGAAGCTTTCTTT. This gives the protein CRMRGSMNTEAFF.

The genes are TRBV24-1 and TRBJ1-5; D unresolved. This CDR3 comprises 14 residues. V was cut by 2 bases and J by 4 bases, with 8 bases left in between. From germline, CDR1 is KGHDR and CDR2 SFDVKD. The CDR3 protein is CATSDSTPNQPQHF. Written as DNA, the CDR3 is TGTGCCACCAGTGATTCGACCCCTAATCAGCCCCAGCATTTT.

This rearrangement joins TRBV3-1 to TRBJ2-5; D not certain. Germline CDR1 LGHDT, CDR2 YNNKEL (reference sequence). Trimming removed 2 bases at V and 1 base at J, with 11 bases between. The CDR3 contains 15 residues. The CDR3 nucleotides are TGTGCCAGCAGCCAAAATGGCCTAAGCCAAGAGACCCAGTACTTC. It encodes CASSQNGLSQETQYF.

This rearrangement joins TRBV20-1 to TRBJ2-5, with unresolved D. The germline CDR1 and CDR2 sequences are DFQATT and SNEGSKA (reference sequence). This CDR3 contains 12 residues. The V end was cut by 4 bases, the J end by 4 bases, with 10 bases between. For the CDR3, the DNA is TGCAGTGCTAAGCATTTCGGAGAGACCCAGTACTTC. This translates into CSAKHFGETQYF.

The chain combines TRBV7-8 with TRBJ2-7; D gene uncertain. CDR1 and CDR2 (germline): SGHVS, FQNEAQ. With 0 bases removed from V and 5 bases from J, the gap between germline ends came to 8 bases. CDR3 length: 13 residues. The CDR3 loop is CASSLAESHEQYF. DNA for the CDR3: TGTGCCAGCAGCTTAGCCGAATCCCACGAGCAGTACTTC. Together with reference TRBV7-8 and TRBJ2-7, the CDR3 gives the full variable domain: GAGVSQSPRYKVAKRGQDVALRCDPISGHVSLFWYQQALGQGPEFLTYFQNEAQLDKSGLPSDRFFAERPEGSVSTLKIQRTQQEDSAVYLCASSLAESHEQYFGPGTRLTVT.

V gene TRBV7-2 combines with J gene TRBJ2-7, with 7 positions matching TRBD2. The germline V gene encodes CDR1 SGHTA and CDR2 FQGNSA. This CDR3 region has 14 residues. V was clipped by 2 bases and J by 4 bases; unmatched bases: 5. The CDR3 coding sequence is TGTGCCAGCAGCTTACGGGGGGAGCATTACGAGCAGTACTTC. This encodes CASSLRGEHYEQYF.

V and J are TRBV27 and TRBJ2-3; no firm D call. The germline V gene encodes CDR1 MNHEY and CDR2 SMNVEV (reference sequence). V lost 6 bases and J 0 bases, leaving 13 bases between the germline ends. This CDR3 comprises 15 residues. The CDR3 reads CASSPRTGSTDTQYF. DNA of the CDR3: TGTGCCAGCAGCCCCCGGACGGGCAGCACAGATACGCAGTATTTT.

CDR3 coding DNA: TGTGCCTGGAGTTACCAACGGGTATACGAGCAGTACTTC. It specifies CAWSYQRVYEQYF. This chain uses TRBV30 with TRBJ2-7; the D is unclear. CDR1 GTSNPN and CDR2 SVGIG come from the germline V gene (reference sequence). V was shortened by 2 bases and J by 4 bases, with 12 bases between the two germline ends. The CDR3 length is 13 residues.

J is TRBJ1-1 and V is TRBV29-1; possibly TRBD1 for D (5 bases). Germline V gene data show CDR1 as SQVTM and CDR2 as ANQGSEA. This CDR3 comprises 14 residues. V dropped 5 bases and J dropped 6 bases, with 19 bases sitting between them. The CDR3 here is CSVNGGGRTAEAFF. For the CDR3, the DNA is TGCAGCGTTAATGGGGGTGGGCGGACGGCTGAAGCTTTCTTT.

This clonotype was counted a single time. The genes are TRBV11-1 and TRBJ2-1; TRBD1 or TRBD2 may be the D gene (5 bases each). There are 15 residues in the CDR3. CDR1 SGHAT and CDR2 FQDESV come from the germline V gene (reference sequence). Trimming left V 5 bases short and J 5 bases short, with 16 bases between. The CDR3 DNA reads TGTGCCAGCAGCCGCAGGGTTAGCGCAGACAATGAGCAGTTCTTC. Residues: CASSRRVSADNEQFF.

The chain recombines TRBV20-1 with TRBJ1-2; 10 bases map to TRBD1. The CDR3 sequence is 15 residues long. Looked up from germline, CDR1 is DFQATT and CDR2 is SNEGSKA (reference sequence). With V trimmed by 3 bases and J by 4 bases, 8 bases remained unmatched. The CDR3 sequence: CSARAGTGVSYGYTF. The CDR3 DNA is TGCAGTGCTAGGGCCGGGACAGGGGTGAGCTATGGCTACACCTTC.